This T cell receptor beta chain appears in the sequencing data of a study of vaccination effects on CD4 cells after COVID-19. Across the whole study: Participants were vaccinated with two doses of either the BNT162b2 or mRNA-1273 vaccine. General study results and limits: The study found marked clonal contraction of infection- and vaccine-induced clones late after vaccination.

V lost 3 bases and J 3 bases, leaving 18 bases between the germline ends. This CDR3 has 16 amino acids. Germline CDR1 and CDR2: DFQATT and SNEGSKA (reference sequence). The method was immunoSEQ multiplex PCR; TCRdb's version includes in-frame clones alone and lacks a portion of them. The sample includes 35,000 to 55,000 clones, around 75% of them seen just once. Expansion of antigen-specific CD4+ T cells with viral peptide pools was carried out by the ViraFEST assay before sequencing. Investigators separated out CD4+ T cells once more than nine days of culture had passed. Confirmation by PCR established that the person had SARS-CoV-2 infection between March and December 2020. On day 3 and again on day 7, half the medium was replaced with IL-2 medium. Comments on this clone: Its antigen is not known.

The sequences come from CD4+ T cells from PBMCs cultured with a peptide pool, collected before COVID-19 vaccination. The TCR comes from a human donor who had a prior SARS-CoV-2 infection. V gene TRBV20-1 combines with J gene TRBJ2-4; D uncertain. The CDR3 nucleotides read TGCAGTGCTAGTTCCCTAGGGCCGGTCGACAAAAACATTCAGTACTTC. Protein product: CSASSLGPVDKNIQYF.